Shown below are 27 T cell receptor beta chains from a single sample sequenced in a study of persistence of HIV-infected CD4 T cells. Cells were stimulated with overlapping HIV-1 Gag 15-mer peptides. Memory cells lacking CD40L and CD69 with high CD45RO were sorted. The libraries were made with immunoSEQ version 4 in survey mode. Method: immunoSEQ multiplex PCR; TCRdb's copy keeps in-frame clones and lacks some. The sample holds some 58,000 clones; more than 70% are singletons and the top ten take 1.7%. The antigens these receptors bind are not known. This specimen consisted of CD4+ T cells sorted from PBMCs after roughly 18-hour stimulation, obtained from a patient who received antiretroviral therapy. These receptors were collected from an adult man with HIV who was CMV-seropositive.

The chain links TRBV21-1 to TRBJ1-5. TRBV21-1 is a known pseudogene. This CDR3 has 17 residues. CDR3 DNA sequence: TGTGCCAGCAGCAAACGTAGAGAGGGGAATAGCAATCAGCCCCAGCATTTT. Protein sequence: CASSKRREGNSNQPQHF.

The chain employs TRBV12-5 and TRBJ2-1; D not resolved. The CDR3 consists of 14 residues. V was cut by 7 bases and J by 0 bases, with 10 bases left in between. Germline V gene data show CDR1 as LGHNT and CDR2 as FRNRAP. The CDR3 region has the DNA TGTGCTAGTGTAAAAGGTACCTCCTACAATGAGCAGTTCTTC. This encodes CASVKGTSYNEQFF.

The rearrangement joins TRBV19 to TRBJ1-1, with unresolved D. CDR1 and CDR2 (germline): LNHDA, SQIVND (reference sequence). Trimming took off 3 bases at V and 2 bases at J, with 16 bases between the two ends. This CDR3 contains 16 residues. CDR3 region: CASSISGRQINTEAFF. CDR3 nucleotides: TGTGCCAGTAGTATCTCCGGCCGGCAGATTAACACTGAAGCTTTCTTT.

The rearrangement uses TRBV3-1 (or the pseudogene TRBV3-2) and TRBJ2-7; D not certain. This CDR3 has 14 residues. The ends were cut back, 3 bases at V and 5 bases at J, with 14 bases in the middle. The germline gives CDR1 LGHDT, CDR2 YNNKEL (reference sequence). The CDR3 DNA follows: TGTGCCAGCAGCCAGGCCGGGCTTTTAGACGAGCAGTACTTC. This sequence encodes CASSQAGLLDEQYF.

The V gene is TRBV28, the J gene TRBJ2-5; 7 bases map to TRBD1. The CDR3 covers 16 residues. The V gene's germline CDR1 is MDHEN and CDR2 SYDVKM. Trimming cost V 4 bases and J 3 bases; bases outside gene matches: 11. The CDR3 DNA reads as TGTGCCAGCAGTTCCTACCCCGGGACAGCAAAAGAGACCCAGTACTTC. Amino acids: CASSSYPGTAKETQYF.

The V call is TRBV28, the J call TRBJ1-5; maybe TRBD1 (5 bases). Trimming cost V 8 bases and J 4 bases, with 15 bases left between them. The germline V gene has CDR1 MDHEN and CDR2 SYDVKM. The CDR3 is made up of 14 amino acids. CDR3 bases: TGTGCCAGCCGAACAGAGGGGAATAATCAGCCCCAGCATTTT. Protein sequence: CASRTEGNNQPQHF.

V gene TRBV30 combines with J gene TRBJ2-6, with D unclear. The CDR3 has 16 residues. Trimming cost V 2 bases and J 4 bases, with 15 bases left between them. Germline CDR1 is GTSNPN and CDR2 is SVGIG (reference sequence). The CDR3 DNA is TGTGCCTGGAGTCCTGCGGTGCTGGGCGGGGCCAACGTCCTGACTTTC. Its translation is CAWSPAVLGGANVLTF.

Here the CDR3 DNA reads TGTGCCAGTAGTATGTCACCGGACCTCCTGGAGACCCAGTACTTC. Encoded protein: CASSMSPDLLETQYF. The chain has TRBV19 and TRBJ2-5; D unclear. This CDR3 spans 15 amino acids. V gave up 3 bases and J gave up 5 bases, with 16 bases separating them. Germline CDR1 is LNHDA and CDR2 is SQIVND (reference sequence).

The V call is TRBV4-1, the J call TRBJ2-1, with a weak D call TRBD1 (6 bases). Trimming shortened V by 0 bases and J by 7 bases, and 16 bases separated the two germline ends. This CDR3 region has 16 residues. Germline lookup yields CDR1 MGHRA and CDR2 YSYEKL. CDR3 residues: CASSQDGQGMRNEQFF. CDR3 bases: TGCGCCAGCAGCCAAGATGGGCAGGGGATGAGAAATGAGCAGTTCTTC.

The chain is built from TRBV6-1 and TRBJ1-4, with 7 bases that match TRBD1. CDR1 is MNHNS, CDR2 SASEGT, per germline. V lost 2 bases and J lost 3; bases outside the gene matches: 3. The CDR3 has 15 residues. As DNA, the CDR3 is TGTGCCAGCAGTGAAAACAGGGGACCTAATGAAAAACTGTTTTTT. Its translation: CASSENRGPNEKLFF.

The CDR3 DNA reads as TGTGCCAGTACCCCTCGGAACAGGGGGCGCGTAGGGCAGCCCCAGCATTTT. Protein product: CASTPRNRGRVGQPQHF. The chain joins TRBV19 to TRBJ1-5; 9 bases align to TRBD1. Trimming cost V 7 bases and J 7 bases; bases outside gene matches: 17. Looked up from germline, CDR1 is LNHDA and CDR2 is SQIVND (reference sequence). The CDR3 consists of 17 residues. The full variable domain, rest sourced from reference TRBV19 and TRBJ1-5, is DGGITQSPKYLFRKEGQNVTLSCEQNLNHDAMYWYRQDPGQGLRLIYYSQIVNDFQKGDIAEGYSVSREKKESFPLTVTSAQKNPTAFYLCASTPRNRGRVGQPQHFGDGTRLSIL.

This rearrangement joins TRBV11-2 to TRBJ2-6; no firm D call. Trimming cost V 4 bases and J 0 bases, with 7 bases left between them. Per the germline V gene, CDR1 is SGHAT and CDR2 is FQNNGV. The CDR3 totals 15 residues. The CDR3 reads CASSYGNSGANVLTF. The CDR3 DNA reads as TGTGCCAGCAGCTATGGTAACTCTGGGGCCAACGTCCTGACTTTC.

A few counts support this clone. The CDR3 loop is CATSREGGQVNEQFF. In DNA, the CDR3 is TGTGCCACCAGCAGAGAGGGGGGACAGGTCAATGAGCAGTTCTTC. J is TRBJ2-1 and V is TRBV15, with 8 bases matching TRBD1. The CDR3 is 15 residues long. The V segment lost 0 bases and the J segment 6 bases; nucleotides outside the gene matches: 4. Germline V gives CDR1 LNHNV, CDR2 YYDKDF (reference sequence).

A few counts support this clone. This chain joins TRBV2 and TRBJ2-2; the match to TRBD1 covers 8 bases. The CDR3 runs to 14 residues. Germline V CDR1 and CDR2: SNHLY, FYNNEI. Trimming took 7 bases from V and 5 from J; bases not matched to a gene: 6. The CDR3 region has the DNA TGTGCCAGCACGGACAGGGATATTACCGGGGAGCTGTTTTTT. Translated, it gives CASTDRDITGELFF.

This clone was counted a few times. CDR3 DNA sequence: TGTGCCAGCTCAAGGCACGGGGGGACTGACGAGCAGTACTTC. As protein: CASSRHGGTDEQYF. The gene calls are TRBV18 and TRBJ2-7; 7 nucleotides line up with TRBD2. The CDR3 length is 14 residues. The germline CDR1 and CDR2 sequences are KGHSH and LQKENI. The J segment lost 5 bases and the V segment lost 5 bases, leaving 9 bases of the junction unmatched.

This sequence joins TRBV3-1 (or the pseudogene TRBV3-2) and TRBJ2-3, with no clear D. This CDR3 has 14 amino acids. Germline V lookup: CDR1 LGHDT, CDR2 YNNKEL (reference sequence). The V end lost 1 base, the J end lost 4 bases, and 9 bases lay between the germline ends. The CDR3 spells CASSQGRVADTQYF. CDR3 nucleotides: TGTGCCAGCAGCCAAGGTAGGGTTGCAGATACGCAGTATTTT.

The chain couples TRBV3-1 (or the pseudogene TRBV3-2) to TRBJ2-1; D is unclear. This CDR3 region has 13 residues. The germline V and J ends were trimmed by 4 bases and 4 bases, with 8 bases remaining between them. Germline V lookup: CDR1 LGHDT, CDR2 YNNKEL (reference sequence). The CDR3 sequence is CASSPYGYNEQFF. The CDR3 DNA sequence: TGTGCCAGCAGCCCGTACGGGTACAATGAGCAGTTCTTC.

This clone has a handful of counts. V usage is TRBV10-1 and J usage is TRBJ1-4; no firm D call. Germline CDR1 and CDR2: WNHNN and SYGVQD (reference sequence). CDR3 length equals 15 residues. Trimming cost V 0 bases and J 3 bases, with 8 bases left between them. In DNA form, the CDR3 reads TGCGCCAGCAGTGAGTCGTCCGGAGCTAATGAAAAACTGTTTTTT. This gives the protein CASSESSGANEKLFF.

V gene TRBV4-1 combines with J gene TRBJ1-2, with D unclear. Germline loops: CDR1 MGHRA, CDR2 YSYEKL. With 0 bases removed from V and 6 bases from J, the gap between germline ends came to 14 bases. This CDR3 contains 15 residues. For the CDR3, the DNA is TGCGCCAGCAGCCAAGATATTGACCGGCTGGATGGCTACACCTTC. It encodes CASSQDIDRLDGYTF.

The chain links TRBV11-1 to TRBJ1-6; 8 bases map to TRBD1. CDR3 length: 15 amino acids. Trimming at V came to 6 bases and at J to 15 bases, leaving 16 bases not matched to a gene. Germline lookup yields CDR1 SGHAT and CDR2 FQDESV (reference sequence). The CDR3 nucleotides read TGTGCCAGCAGTCTGGGGGACAGGCATTGGGAACACCTCCACTTT. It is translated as CASSLGDRHWEHLHF.

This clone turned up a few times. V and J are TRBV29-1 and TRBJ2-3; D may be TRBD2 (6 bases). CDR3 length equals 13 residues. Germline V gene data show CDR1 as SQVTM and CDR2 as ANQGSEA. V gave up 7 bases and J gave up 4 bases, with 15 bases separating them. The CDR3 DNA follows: TGCAGCGCGACGTGGCGGGGTGCAGATACGCAGTATTTT. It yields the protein CSATWRGADTQYF.

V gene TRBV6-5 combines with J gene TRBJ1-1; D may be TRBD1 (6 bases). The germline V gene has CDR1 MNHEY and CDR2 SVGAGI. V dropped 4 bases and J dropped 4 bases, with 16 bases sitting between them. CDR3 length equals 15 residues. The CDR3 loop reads CASSSRRGGSTEAFF. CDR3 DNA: TGTGCCAGCAGTTCCCGTAGGGGGGGAAGCACTGAAGCTTTCTTT.

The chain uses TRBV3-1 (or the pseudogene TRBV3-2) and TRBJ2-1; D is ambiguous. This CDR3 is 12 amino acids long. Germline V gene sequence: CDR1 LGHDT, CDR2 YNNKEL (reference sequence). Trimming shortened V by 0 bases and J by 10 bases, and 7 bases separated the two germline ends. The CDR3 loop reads CASSQEWSEQFF. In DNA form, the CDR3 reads TGTGCCAGCAGCCAAGAGTGGTCAGAGCAGTTCTTC.

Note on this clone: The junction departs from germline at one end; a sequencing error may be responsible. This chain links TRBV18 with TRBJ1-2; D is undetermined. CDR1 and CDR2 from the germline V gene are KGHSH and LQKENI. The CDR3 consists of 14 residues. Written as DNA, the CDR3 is TGTGCCAGCTCACCTACTACGACACTTTCGAGGGCTCCCTTC. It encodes CASSPTTTLSRAPF.

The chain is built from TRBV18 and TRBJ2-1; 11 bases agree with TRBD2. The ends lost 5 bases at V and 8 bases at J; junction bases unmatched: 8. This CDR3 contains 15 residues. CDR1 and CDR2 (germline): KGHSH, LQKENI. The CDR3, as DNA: TGTGCCAGCTCATCCGGGACTAGCGGCGGCGATGAGCAGTTCTTC. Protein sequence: CASSSGTSGGDEQFF. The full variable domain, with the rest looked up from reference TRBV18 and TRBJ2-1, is NAGVMQNPRHLVRRRGQEARLRCSPMKGHSHVYWYRQLPEEGLKFMVYLQKENIIDESGMPKERFSAEFPKEGPSILRIQQVVRGDSAAYFCASSSGTSGGDEQFFGPGTRLTVL.

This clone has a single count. The CDR3 coding sequence is TGTGCCAGCAGGTCCGGACTAGCGGGGACAGATACGCAGTATTTT. Translated: CASRSGLAGTDTQYF. This rearrangement joins TRBV27 to TRBJ2-3, with 12 bases identical to TRBD2. Germline values: CDR1 MNHEY, CDR2 SMNVEV (reference sequence). V dropped 6 bases and J dropped 3; count of bases not matched to a gene: 4. The length of the CDR3 is 15 residues.

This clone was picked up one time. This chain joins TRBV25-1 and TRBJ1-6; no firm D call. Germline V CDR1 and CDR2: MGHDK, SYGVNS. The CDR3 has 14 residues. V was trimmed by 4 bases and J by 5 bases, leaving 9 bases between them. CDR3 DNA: TGTGCCAGCAGTGGGACGGATGATAATTCACCCCTCCACTTT. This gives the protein CASSGTDDNSPLHF.